Shown below are 7 T cell receptor beta chains from a single sample sequenced in a study of blood T cell repertoires in COVID-19. The data were produced by immunoSEQ multiplex PCR, yet TCRdb's version contains in-frame clones alone and is incomplete. The top ten hold roughly 7% of the sample, which has approximately 300,000 clones, about nine tenths seen once. Specimen: peripheral blood. Source of these receptors: a woman aged 30 to 39 with COVID-19, enrolled during active disease.

The chain carries TRBV3-1 (or the pseudogene TRBV3-2) and TRBJ2-3, with a possible D match to TRBD2 (6 bases). Germline V gives CDR1 LGHDT, CDR2 YNNKEL (reference sequence). The CDR3 extends over 18 amino acids. V lost 1 base and J 6 bases, leaving 23 bases between the germline ends. CDR3 nucleotide sequence: TGTGCCAGCAGCCAAGTGGGAGTGCGGGGTGCTTTGGAGGATACGCAGTATTTT. Translation: CASSQVGVRGALEDTQYF.

This chain joins TRBV23-1 and TRBJ2-7; the D gene is possibly TRBD2 (5 bases). Being an ORF, TRBV23-1 has a function that is uncertain. Trimming removed 7 bases at V and 2 bases at J, with 15 bases between. The CDR3 spans 14 residues. CDR3 amino acids: CASTPTGVTYEQYF. CDR3 sequence (DNA): TGCGCCAGCACCCCAACCGGGGTTACCTACGAGCAGTACTTC.

This sequence joins TRBV2 and TRBJ2-1; TRBD2 agrees at 10 bases. The V gene end was trimmed by 4 bases and the J gene end by 6 bases; junction bases not matched to a gene: 0. Germline values: CDR1 SNHLY, CDR2 FYNNEI. The CDR3 extends over 13 amino acids. For the CDR3, the DNA is TGTGCCAGCAGTGCTAGCGGGAGCAATGAGCAGTTCTTC. This sequence encodes CASSASGSNEQFF.

In this sample, this clone turned up a few times. The V call is TRBV4-1, the J call TRBJ1-1; weak D call: TRBD1 (5 bases). The CDR3 loop spans 16 amino acids. The V gene's germline CDR1 is MGHRA and CDR2 YSYEKL. The ends were cut back, 0 bases at V and 4 bases at J, with 15 bases in the middle. The CDR3 DNA reads TGCGCCAGCAGCCAAGATCGAGGACACGGCGCCACTGAAGCTTTCTTT. Translation gives CASSQDRGHGATEAFF.

This chain connects TRBV21-1 to TRBJ2-7; the table gives TRBD1 as D, unverified against the DNA. TRBV21-1 is described as a pseudogene. The CDR3 has 17 residues. The CDR3 sequence is CASSKASTGTSSYEQYF. CDR3 DNA sequence: TGTGCCAGCAGCAAAGCAAGCACCGGGACAAGCTCCTACGAGCAGTACTTC.

This chain connects TRBV7-2 to TRBJ1-2; 7 bases match TRBD1. The V gene's germline CDR1 is SGHTA and CDR2 FQGNSA. The V and J ends lost 4 bases and 7 bases, in that order; junction bases with no gene match: 6. This CDR3 is 13 amino acids long. The CDR3 coding sequence is TGTGCCAGCAGCTACACAGGGGCCTTTGGCTACACCTTC. Amino acids: CASSYTGAFGYTF.

V usage is TRBV19 and J usage is TRBJ2-1, with D perhaps TRBD2 (5 bases). The CDR3 spans 14 residues. Germline assignment: CDR1 LNHDA and CDR2 SQIVND (reference sequence). V was shortened by 6 bases and J by 5 bases, with 14 bases between the two germline ends. This CDR3 reads CASREDPSDNEQFF. For the CDR3, the DNA is TGTGCCAGTAGGGAGGATCCGAGTGACAATGAGCAGTTCTTC.